This entry lists 9 T cell receptor beta chains sequenced from one sample in a study of T cell repertoires in cytomegalovirus infection. TCRdb re-called the reads with MiXCR, one entry per CDR3 protein. The repertoire consists of about 300,000 distinct CDR3 sequences, with about 9.2% occurring once and the leading ten covering around 2.5%. Sequencing input: PBMCs. These receptors were taken from a human donor in good health (CMV status not recorded). Some clones in this sample may be carry-over from other donors' samples.

The V call is TRBV18, the J call TRBJ2-5; the match to TRBD2 covers 8 bases. With 4 bases clipped from V and 3 bases from J, the junction kept 4 bases outside the gene matches. The V gene's germline CDR1 is KGHSH and CDR2 LQKENI. The CDR3 covers 14 residues. Here the CDR3 reads CASSQRGNEETQYF. Written as DNA, the CDR3 is TGTGCCAGCTCACAGCGGGGGAACGAAGAGACCCAGTACTTC.

This clonotype was seen repeatedly, ten times or more. The V call is TRBV7-2, the J call TRBJ1-2, with 10 bases fitting TRBD1. Trimming at V came to 5 bases and at J to 4 bases, leaving 7 bases not matched to a gene. The CDR3 totals 15 residues. The V gene's germline CDR1 is SGHTA and CDR2 FQGNSA. CDR3 coding DNA: TGTGCCAGCAGCGCCGGGACAGGGGAGTTCTATGGCTACACCTTC. It specifies CASSAGTGEFYGYTF.

This clonotype was picked up many times. The gene calls are TRBV19 and TRBJ1-6, with D maybe TRBD1 (5 bases). The CDR3 runs to 15 residues. The germline V gene has CDR1 LNHDA and CDR2 SQIVND (reference sequence). V was shortened by 1 base and J by 9 bases, with 13 bases between the two germline ends. The CDR3 loop reads CASSIGSLGGSPLHF. CDR3 nucleotides: TGTGCCAGTAGTATAGGATCGCTGGGGGGTTCACCCCTCCACTTT.

This clonotype was recorded many times. The chain has TRBV27 and TRBJ2-7; 10 bases map to TRBD2. This CDR3 is 17 amino acids long. Germline CDR1 is MNHEY and CDR2 is SMNVEV (reference sequence). V dropped 8 bases and J dropped 2; count of bases not matched to a gene: 15. The CDR3 coding sequence is TGTGCCAGCCCTGGGTTAGCGGGGGGCAGAAAAACCTACGAGCAGTACGTC. This encodes CASPGLAGGRKTYEQYV.

At least ten counts were recorded for this clonotype. V and J are TRBV7-8 and TRBJ1-1; no clear D. The V end was cut by 2 bases, the J end by 1 base, with 14 bases between. Germline V gene lookup returns CDR1 SGHVS and CDR2 FQNEAQ. CDR3 size: 16 residues. DNA for the CDR3: TGTGCCAGCAGCTTAATGGGCCCCGCGGGGAACACTGAAGCTTTCTTT. Amino acids: CASSLMGPAGNTEAFF.

The genes are TRBV20-1 and TRBJ1-2, with D perhaps matching TRBD1 (5 bases). The length of the CDR3 is 14 residues. Trimming shortened V by 3 bases and J by 5 bases, and 16 bases separated the two germline ends. Germline CDR1 DFQATT, CDR2 SNEGSKA (reference sequence). CDR3 nucleotide sequence: TGCAGTGCTAGGGGGACGGGGCGTGGGTATGGCTACACCTTC. It translates to CSARGTGRGYGYTF.

This chain joins TRBV19 and TRBJ2-1; 8 bases map to TRBD2. The ends lost 5 bases at V and 2 bases at J; junction bases unmatched: 8. CDR1 is LNHDA, CDR2 SQIVND, per germline (reference sequence). The length of the CDR3 is 16 residues. CDR3 nucleotides: TGTGCCAGTAGTCCCAATAGCGGGACACCCTACAATGAGCAGTTCTTC. This gives the protein CASSPNSGTPYNEQFF.

V and J are TRBV5-4 and TRBJ1-2; 7 bases match TRBD1. Per the germline V gene, CDR1 is SGHNT and CDR2 is YYREEE (reference sequence). V was clipped by 6 bases and J by 6 bases; unmatched bases: 11. This CDR3 spans 14 amino acids. CDR3 protein: CASTRIDRDNGYTF. CDR3 sequence (DNA): TGTGCCAGCACCCGAATCGACAGGGACAATGGCTACACCTTC.

This clonotype was recorded at least ten times. This chain connects TRBV7-6 to TRBJ2-3, with 7 bases lining up with TRBD2. V lost 5 bases to trimming and J lost 2 bases; unmatched junction nucleotides: 7. This CDR3 is built from 15 residues. Germline V gene lookup returns CDR1 SGHVS and CDR2 FNYEAQ. Here the CDR3 reads CASSPGGGDTDTQYF. DNA of the CDR3: TGTGCCAGCAGCCCTGGGGGAGGGGACACAGATACGCAGTATTTT.